The next 9 T cell receptor beta chains were all read from a single sample in a study of T cells in Graves' hyperthyroidism and ophthalmopathy. TCR beta CDR3 regions were amplified from RNA. Carried out on the TCR CDR3, a first-round RT-PCR used the HTBI primer set. Each CDR3 protein is one row after TCRdb ran MiXCR on the multiplex PCR reads. The data contain nearly 600,000 distinct CDR3 sequences, approximately 15% of them singletons. Sequenced: blood. The receptors shown here come from a woman aged 25 to 39 with Graves' hyperthyroidism that later progressed to Graves' ophthalmopathy.

This clonotype was seen only a few times. The J gene is TRBJ1-3, the V gene TRBV29-1, with a weak D call TRBD1 (6 bases). V shed 5 bases and J shed 0 bases, with 11 bases lying between them. The CDR3 extends over 14 amino acids. The germline V gene encodes CDR1 SQVTM and CDR2 ANQGSEA. The CDR3 DNA reads as TGCAGCGTTTCCAGCAGGGGCTCTGGAAACACCATATATTTT. As protein: CSVSSRGSGNTIYF.

There are many counts of this clonotype. V and J are TRBV6-1 and TRBJ1-5; D unresolved. This CDR3 has 15 residues. Germline assignment: CDR1 MNHNS and CDR2 SASEGT. Trimming left V 5 bases short and J 2 bases short, with 13 bases between. The CDR3 DNA sequence: TGTGCCAGCAGTACGAAAAAGGGCGGCAATCAGCCCCAGCATTTT. Translation: CASSTKKGGNQPQHF.

This clonotype has a count of ten or more. The V call is TRBV30, the J call TRBJ1-6; a weak D match, TRBD1 (6 bases). The CDR3 is made up of 12 amino acids. Trimming removed 7 bases at V and 6 bases at J, with 10 bases between. Germline loops: CDR1 GTSNPN, CDR2 SVGIG (reference sequence). CDR3 loop: CASGGPNSPLHF. The CDR3 DNA is TGTGCCTCCGGGGGCCCTAATTCACCCCTCCACTTT.

There are many counts of this clonotype. The chain links TRBV20-1 to TRBJ2-1; 10 nucleotides match TRBD2. This CDR3 spans 13 amino acids. With 7 bases clipped from V and 7 bases from J, the junction kept 7 bases outside the gene matches. Per the germline V gene, CDR1 is DFQATT and CDR2 is SNEGSKA (reference sequence). The CDR3 here is CSGGASGRNEQFF. The CDR3 region has the DNA TGCAGTGGGGGGGCTAGCGGGAGAAATGAGCAGTTCTTC.

This clonotype was seen many times. The rearrangement joins TRBV7-2 to TRBJ1-6; the D is unclear. Trimming left V 1 base short and J 7 bases short, with 11 bases between. Germline lookup yields CDR1 SGHTA and CDR2 FQGNSA. This CDR3 is built from 15 residues. The CDR3 DNA sequence: TGTGCCAGCAGCTTAGTCCTGGAGGCCAATTCACCCCTCCACTTT. Protein sequence: CASSLVLEANSPLHF.

This clonotype was detected a few times. The rearrangement links TRBV3-1 to TRBJ1-2; 7 bases match TRBD1. Germline CDR1 LGHDT, CDR2 YNNKEL (reference sequence). The CDR3 is 17 residues long. Trimming at V came to 0 bases and at J to 6 bases, leaving 13 bases not matched to a gene. CDR3 sequence reads: CASSQDQRRQGGHGYTF. CDR3 in DNA: TGTGCCAGCAGCCAAGATCAGCGGAGACAGGGAGGGCATGGCTACACCTTC.

Comments on this clonotype: One junction end disagrees with the germline gene, perhaps due to a read error. The J gene is TRBJ1-4, the V gene TRBV10-3, with 8 bases lining up with TRBD1. Looked up from germline, CDR1 is ENHRY and CDR2 is SYGVKD. This CDR3 is 15 amino acids long. As DNA, the CDR3 is TGTGCCATCAGTGAGTCTAAGACAGGGGTGGAAAAACCGTTTTTT. Protein: CAISESKTGVEKPFF.

This clonotype appeared a few times. This chain connects TRBV7-2 to TRBJ2-3, with 9 bases aligning to TRBD2. From germline, CDR1 is SGHTA and CDR2 FQGNSA. The V segment lost 2 bases and the J segment 0 bases; nucleotides outside the gene matches: 6. The CDR3 totals 17 residues. CDR3 amino acids: CASSLSGGFASTDTQYF. CDR3 DNA sequence: TGTGCCAGCAGCTTAAGCGGGGGGTTTGCGAGCACAGATACGCAGTATTTT.

The table lists this clonotype with many counts. The chain recombines TRBV7-3 with TRBJ2-7, with D possibly being TRBD1 (6 bases). V gave up 5 bases and J gave up 5 bases, with 19 bases separating them. Germline loops: CDR1 SGHTA, CDR2 FQGTGA. This CDR3 region has 15 residues. The CDR3 protein is CASSLHRELDDEQYF. CDR3 bases: TGTGCCAGCAGCCTACACAGGGAACTGGACGACGAGCAGTACTTC.